The 8 T cell receptor beta chains in this list originate from one sample, sequenced in a study of cytomegalovirus exposure and HLA in healthy donors. The PCR ran on 60 Vbeta and 13 Jbeta primers. Sequencing used immunoSEQ multiplex PCR; TCRdb keeps in-frame clones, though not all of them. The data show 85,000 to 120,000 clones, with around 75% seen just once and about 2.8% held by the top ten. The sample comprised PBMCs. These receptors came from a female donor in good health and CMV-seronegative.

The table lists this clone with a few counts. The chain combines TRBV2 with TRBJ2-3; 13 nucleotides match TRBD2. From germline, CDR1 is SNHLY and CDR2 FYNNEI. The CDR3 length is 15 residues. Germline trimming cut 6 bases from V and 4 bases from J; bases unmatched to any gene: 4. CDR3 region: CASRRLAGGPDTQYF. In DNA form, the CDR3 reads TGTGCCAGCAGGAGACTAGCGGGAGGTCCAGATACGCAGTATTTT. Combining the CDR3 with reference TRBV2 and TRBJ2-3 gives the whole variable domain EPEVTQTPSHQVTQMGQEVILRCVPISNHLYFYWYRQILGQKVEFLVSFYNNEISEKSEIFDDQFSVERPDGSNFTLKIRSTKLEDSAMYFCASRRLAGGPDTQYFGPGTRLTVL.

The J gene is TRBJ2-7, the V gene TRBV29-1, with a tentative D call TRBD1 (5 bases). CDR1 and CDR2 (germline): SQVTM, ANQGSEA. The CDR3 contains 11 residues. The germline V and J ends were trimmed by 8 bases and 3 bases, with 11 bases remaining between them. The CDR3 DNA reads as TGCAGCCCTGCAGGGTACTACGAGCAGTACTTC. Protein product: CSPAGYYEQYF.

V gene TRBV5-1 combines with J gene TRBJ2-5, with 9 nucleotides matching TRBD1. Trimming cost V 4 bases and J 14 bases; bases outside gene matches: 3. The length of the CDR3 is 10 residues. Germline V gene lookup returns CDR1 SGHRS and CDR2 YFSETQ. The CDR3 here is CASSGDRVYF. As DNA, the CDR3 is TGCGCCAGCAGCGGGGACAGGGTATACTTC.

The count of this clone is one. J is TRBJ1-5 and V is TRBV11-2; no reliable D call. The ends were cut back, 1 base at V and 7 bases at J, with 14 bases in the middle. Per germline, CDR1 SGHAT and CDR2 FQNNGV. The CDR3 runs to 15 residues. As DNA, the CDR3 is TGTGCCAGCAGCTTAGGCCAAGGTTCGGGGCAGCCCCAGCATTTT. Residues: CASSLGQGSGQPQHF.

This clone was recorded a few times. The V and J genes are TRBV6-6 and TRBJ2-7; tentative D call: TRBD2 (5 bases). The V gene's germline CDR1 is MNHNY and CDR2 SVGAGI (reference sequence). This CDR3 is 12 amino acids long. V was pared by 5 bases and J by 7 bases, with 12 bases between. The CDR3 nucleotides are TGTGCCAGCAGTCTGCGGACGGGGGAGCAGTACTTC. Protein product: CASSLRTGEQYF.

About this clone: Relative to the germline gene, one junction end is altered; a read error may explain this. This sample includes further DNA sequences coding for the same CDR3. The chain uses TRBV7-2 and TRBJ2-5; possibly TRBD2 for D (7 bases). Germline V gene data show CDR1 as SGHTA and CDR2 as FQGNSA. This CDR3 contains 14 residues. This CDR3 reads CASSLAGGPETQYF. CDR3 in DNA: TGTGCCAGCAGCCTAGCCGGGGGGCCCGAGACCCAGTACTTC.

This sequence joins TRBV7-2 and TRBJ2-7, with TRBD2 as a possible D gene (5 bases). Germline V lookup: CDR1 SGHTA, CDR2 FQGNSA. Trimming shortened V by 3 bases and J by 7 bases, and 10 bases separated the two germline ends. The CDR3 is made up of 12 amino acids. As DNA, the CDR3 is TGTGCCAGCAGCTTGGGTCCGGGAGAGCAGTACTTC. This translates into CASSLGPGEQYF. The whole variable domain, remainder taken from reference TRBV7-2 and TRBJ2-7, is GAGVSQSPSNKVTEKGKDVELRCDPISGHTALYWYRQSLGQGLEFLIYFQGNSAPDKSGLPSDRFSAERTGGSVSTLTIQRTQQEDSAVYLCASSLGPGEQYFGPGTRLTVT.

Regarding this clone: One base separates it from a far larger clone, so it is likely a read error. V gene TRBV5-1 combines with J gene TRBJ2-7, with D perhaps matching TRBD2 (6 bases). Germline-derived CDR1 and CDR2 are SGHRS and YFSETQ. The CDR3 has 16 amino acids. The V and J ends lost 0 bases and 2 bases respectively, with 15 bases between them. In DNA form, the CDR3 reads TGCGCCAGCAGCTTGGGGCCGGGACTCGCAACCTACGAGCAGTACTTC. Translated, it gives CASSLGPGLATYEQYF. The variable domain in full, completed from reference TRBV5-1 and TRBJ2-7, reads KAGVTQTPRYLIKTRGQQVTLSCSPISGHRSVSWYQQTPGQGLQFLFEYFSETQRNKGNFPGRFSGRQFSNSRSEMNVSTLELGDSALYLCASSLGPGLATYEQYFGPGTRLTVT.